Below are 3 T cell receptor beta chains sequenced from a single sample in a study of T cells expressing NK-cell markers. TCRdb reanalyzed the 5' RACE reads and collapses them to one entry per CDR3 protein, without DNA. This specimen shows roughly 110,000 distinct CDR3 sequences; the ten leading clones hold around a sixth. The sample comprised blood T cells: a sorted CD56 or NKG2C T cell subset, CD4+ or CD8+ T cells, or bulk PBMC T cells (not recorded which). The receptors derive from a woman between 18 and 75 years old in good health.

The chain uses TRBV4-3 and TRBJ2-6; TCRdb outputs TRBD1, but without DNA this stays unchecked. In germline, CDR1 is LGHNA, CDR2 YSLEER. CDR3 length: 16 amino acids. The CDR3 spells CASSPRTGSGANVLTF.

J is TRBJ2-2 and V is TRBV7-9; TCRdb's assignment of TRBD1 cannot be checked, as there is no DNA. Germline CDR1 SEHNR, CDR2 FQNEAQ (reference sequence). The CDR3 runs 15 residues. CDR3 sequence reads: CASSSHRGPTGELFF.

The chain uses TRBV7-9 and TRBJ2-5; checking the TCRdb D call of TRBD1 is not possible without DNA. This CDR3 spans 15 amino acids. The germline V gene has CDR1 SEHNR and CDR2 FQNEAQ (reference sequence). The CDR3 spells CASSLLRAHQETQYF.